Presented here are 9 T cell receptor beta chains from one specimen sequenced in a study of TIL therapy for anti-PD-1-resistant metastatic lung cancer. The time point is: pre-treatment sample, taken before nivolumab and TIL therapy. The immunoSEQ assay was v3. Using immunoSEQ multiplex PCR, the repertoire was profiled, and TCRdb retains in-frame clones only, with some absent. The sample carries 55,000 to 60,000 clones, 70% to 75% recorded once. Sequences were derived from blood, sampled at baseline. The source of these receptors is a person aged 25 to 80 with non-small cell lung cancer.

CDR3 nucleotide sequence: TGCGCCAGCAGCCAAGATCGTTACACCGGGGAGCTGTTTTTT. This translates into CASSQDRYTGELFF. The J gene is TRBJ2-2, the V gene TRBV4-3; the D is unclear. The V end was cut by 0 bases, the J end by 3 bases, with 5 bases between. In germline, CDR1 is LGHNA, CDR2 YSLEER. CDR3 length equals 14 residues.

The rearrangement uses TRBV29-1 and TRBJ1-1, with D uncertain. CDR1 SQVTM and CDR2 ANQGSEA come from the germline V gene. V was pared by 7 bases and J by 2 bases, with 14 bases between. CDR3 length: 13 residues. The CDR3 sequence: CSAKIEENTEAFF. DNA for the CDR3: TGCAGCGCGAAAATCGAGGAAAACACTGAAGCTTTCTTT.

The chain's CDR3 is CASSGGWAGELFF. CDR3 coding DNA: TGTGCCAGCAGTGGAGGGTGGGCCGGGGAGCTGTTTTTT. V and J are TRBV2 and TRBJ2-2; D is perhaps TRBD2 (5 bases). V lost 4 bases and J lost 6, with 9 bases in between. Germline CDR1 reads SNHLY; CDR2 reads FYNNEI. This CDR3 has 13 amino acids.

The chain carries TRBV9 and TRBJ2-7; perhaps TRBD2 as D (6 bases). In germline, CDR1 is SGDLS, CDR2 YYNGEE. V lost 3 bases to trimming and J lost 0 bases, with 16 bases between them. The CDR3 is made up of 16 amino acids. The CDR3 loop is CASSAGLQPSSYEQYF. In DNA, the CDR3 is TGTGCCAGCAGCGCGGGACTTCAACCAAGCTCCTACGAGCAGTACTTC. The variable domain in full, completed from reference TRBV9 and TRBJ2-7, reads DSGVTQTPKHLITATGQRVTLRCSPRSGDLSVYWYQQSLDQGLQFLIQYYNGEERAKGNILERFSAQQFPDLHSELNLSSLELGDSALYFCASSAGLQPSSYEQYFGPGTRLTVT.

V gene TRBV9 combines with J gene TRBJ2-7, with 8 nucleotides matching TRBD2. CDR3 length: 14 amino acids. The V segment lost 4 bases and the J segment 5 bases; nucleotides outside the gene matches: 8. Germline assignment: CDR1 SGDLS and CDR2 YYNGEE. CDR3 in amino acids: CASSSEVAGNEQYF. CDR3 bases: TGTGCCAGCAGCTCAGAGGTAGCGGGAAACGAGCAGTACTTC. Supplemented by reference TRBV9 and TRBJ2-7, the full variable domain reads DSGVTQTPKHLITATGQRVTLRCSPRSGDLSVYWYQQSLDQGLQFLIQYYNGEERAKGNILERFSAQQFPDLHSELNLSSLELGDSALYFCASSSEVAGNEQYFGPGTRLTVT.

This chain connects TRBV11-3 to TRBJ2-5, with 7 nucleotides matching TRBD2. Looked up from germline, CDR1 is SGHNT and CDR2 is YENEEA. The ends lost 5 bases at V and 2 bases at J; junction bases unmatched: 11. The CDR3 is 16 amino acids. The CDR3, as DNA: TGTGCCAGCAGCCTAGGGGAGGGCTTCAATCAAGAGACCCAGTACTTC. It is translated as CASSLGEGFNQETQYF. Drawing the rest from reference TRBV11-3 and TRBJ2-5, the complete variable domain is EAGVVQSPRYKIIEKKQPVAFWCNPISGHNTLYWYLQNLGQGPELLIRYENEEAVDDSQLPKDRFSAERLKGVDSTLKIQPAELGDSAVYLCASSLGEGFNQETQYFGPGTRLLVL.

The genes are TRBV7-3 and TRBJ2-1; 13 bases align to TRBD2. Germline values: CDR1 SGHTA, CDR2 FQGTGA. The CDR3 sequence is 16 residues long. Unmatched junction bases numbered 7, after V lost 4 bases and J lost 7 bases. CDR3 bases: TGTGCCAGCAGCTCAGTACTAGCGGGAGGGCTAAATGAGCAGTTCTTC. It translates to CASSSVLAGGLNEQFF. Full variable domain (remainder filled in from reference TRBV7-3 and TRBJ2-1): GAGVSQTPSNKVTEKGKYVELRCDPISGHTALYWYRQSLGQGPEFLIYFQGTGAADDSGLPNDRFFAVRPEGSVSTLKIQRTERGDSAVYLCASSSVLAGGLNEQFFGPGTRLTVL.

The gene calls are TRBV14 and TRBJ1-2; D is possibly TRBD1 (5 bases). Germline V gene sequence: CDR1 SGHDN, CDR2 FVKESK. The CDR3 has 16 amino acids. V was clipped by 0 bases and J by 1 base, with 12 bases between them. In DNA, the CDR3 is TGTGCCAGCAGCCAAGAATGGTCAGGGAATAACTATGGCTACACCTTC. This translates into CASSQEWSGNNYGYTF.

This clone was detected once. The chain joins TRBV20-1 to TRBJ2-4; no reliable D call. The CDR3 totals 11 residues. CDR1 DFQATT and CDR2 SNEGSKA come from the germline V gene (reference sequence). In DNA, the CDR3 is TGCATCTTGAGGTCGGGTAACATTCAGTACTTC. Its protein product is CILRSGNIQYF.